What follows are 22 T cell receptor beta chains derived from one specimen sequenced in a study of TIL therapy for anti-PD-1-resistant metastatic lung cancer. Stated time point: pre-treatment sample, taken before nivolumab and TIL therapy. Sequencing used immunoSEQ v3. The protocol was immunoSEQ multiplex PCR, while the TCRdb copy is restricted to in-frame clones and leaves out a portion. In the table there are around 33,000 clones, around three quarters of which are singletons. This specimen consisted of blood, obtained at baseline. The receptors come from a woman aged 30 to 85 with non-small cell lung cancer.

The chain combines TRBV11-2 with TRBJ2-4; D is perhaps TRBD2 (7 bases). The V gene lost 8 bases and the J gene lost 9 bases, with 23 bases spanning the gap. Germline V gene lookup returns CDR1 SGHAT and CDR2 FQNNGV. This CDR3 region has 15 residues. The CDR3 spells CASLAPRGGGIIQYF. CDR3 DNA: TGTGCCAGCCTCGCACCTAGAGGGGGGGGCATCATTCAGTACTTC.

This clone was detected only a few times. The CDR3 loop is CASSYSSNYGYTF. The CDR3 region has the DNA TGTGCCAGCAGTTACTCTAGTAACTATGGCTACACCTTC. This chain connects TRBV6-6 to TRBJ1-2; D remains unclear. V lost 0 bases, J lost 1 base, and 3 bases lay in between. There are 13 residues in the CDR3. Germline V gives CDR1 MNHNY, CDR2 SVGAGI (reference sequence).

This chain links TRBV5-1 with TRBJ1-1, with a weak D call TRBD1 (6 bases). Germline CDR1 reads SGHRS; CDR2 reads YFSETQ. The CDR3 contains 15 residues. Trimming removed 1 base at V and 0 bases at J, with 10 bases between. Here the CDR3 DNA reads TGCGCCAGCAGCTTGATTACAGGGATGAACACTGAAGCTTTCTTT. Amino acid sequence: CASSLITGMNTEAFF.

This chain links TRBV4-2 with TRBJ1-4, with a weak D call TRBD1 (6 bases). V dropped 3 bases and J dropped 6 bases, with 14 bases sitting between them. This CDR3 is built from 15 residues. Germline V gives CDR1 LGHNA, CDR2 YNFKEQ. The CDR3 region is CASSQVRGAHEKLFF. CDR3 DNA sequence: TGTGCCAGCAGCCAGGTGCGGGGGGCACATGAAAAACTGTTTTTT.

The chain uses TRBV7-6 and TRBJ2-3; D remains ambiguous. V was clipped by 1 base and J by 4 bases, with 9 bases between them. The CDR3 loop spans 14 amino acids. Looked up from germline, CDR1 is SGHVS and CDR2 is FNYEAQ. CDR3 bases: TGTGCCAGCAGCTTAGTTGGAGCGCCAGATACGCAGTATTTT. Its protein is CASSLVGAPDTQYF.

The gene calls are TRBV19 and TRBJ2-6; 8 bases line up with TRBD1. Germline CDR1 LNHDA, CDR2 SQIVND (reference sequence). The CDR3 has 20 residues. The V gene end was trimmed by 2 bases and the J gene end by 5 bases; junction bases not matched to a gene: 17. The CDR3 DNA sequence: TGTGCCAGTAGTATAAGTCTTAGGGGACAGGTTCTCTGGAGGGCCAACGTCCTGACTTTC. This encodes CASSISLRGQVLWRANVLTF.

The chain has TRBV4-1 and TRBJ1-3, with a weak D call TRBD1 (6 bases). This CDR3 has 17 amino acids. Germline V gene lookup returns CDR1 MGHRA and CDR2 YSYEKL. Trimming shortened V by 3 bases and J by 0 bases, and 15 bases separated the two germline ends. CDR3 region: CASSQTPPQGSGNTIYF. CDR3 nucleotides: TGCGCCAGCAGCCAGACCCCCCCACAGGGCTCTGGAAACACCATATATTTT.

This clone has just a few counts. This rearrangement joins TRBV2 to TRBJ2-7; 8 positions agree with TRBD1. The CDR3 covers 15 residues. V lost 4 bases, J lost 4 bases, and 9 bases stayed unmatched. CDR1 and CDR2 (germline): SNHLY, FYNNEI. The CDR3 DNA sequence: TGTGCCAGCAGTGGCTCCGGGACAGGCCTATACGAGCAGTACTTC. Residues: CASSGSGTGLYEQYF.

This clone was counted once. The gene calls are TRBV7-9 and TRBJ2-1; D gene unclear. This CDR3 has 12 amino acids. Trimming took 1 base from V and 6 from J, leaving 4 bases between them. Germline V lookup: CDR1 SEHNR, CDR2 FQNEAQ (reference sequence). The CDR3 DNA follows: TGTGCCAGCAGCTTAGTGGGCAATGAGCAGTTCTTC. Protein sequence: CASSLVGNEQFF.

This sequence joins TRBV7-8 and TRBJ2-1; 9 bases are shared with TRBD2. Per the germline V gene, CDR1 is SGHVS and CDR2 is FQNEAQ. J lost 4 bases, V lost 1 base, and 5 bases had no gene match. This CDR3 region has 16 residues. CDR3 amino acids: CASSLVSSGRYNEQFF. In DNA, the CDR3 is TGTGCCAGCAGCTTAGTTTCCAGCGGGAGGTACAATGAGCAGTTCTTC.

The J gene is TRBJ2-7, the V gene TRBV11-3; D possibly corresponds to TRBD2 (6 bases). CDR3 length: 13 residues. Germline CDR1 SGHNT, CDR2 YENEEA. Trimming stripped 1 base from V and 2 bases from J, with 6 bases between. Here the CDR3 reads CASSLAGAYEQYF. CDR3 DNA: TGTGCCAGCAGCTTAGCGGGGGCCTACGAGCAGTACTTC.

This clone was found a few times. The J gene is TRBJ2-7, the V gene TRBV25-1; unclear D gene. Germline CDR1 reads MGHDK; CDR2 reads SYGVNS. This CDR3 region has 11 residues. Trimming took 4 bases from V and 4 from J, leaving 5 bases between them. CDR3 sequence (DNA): TGTGCCAGCAGTGCGGGTTACGAGCAGTACTTC. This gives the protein CASSAGYEQYF.

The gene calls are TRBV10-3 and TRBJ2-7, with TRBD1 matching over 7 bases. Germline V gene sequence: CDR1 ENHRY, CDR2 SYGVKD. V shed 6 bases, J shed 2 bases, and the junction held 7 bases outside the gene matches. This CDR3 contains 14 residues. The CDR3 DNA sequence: TGTGCCATCAGATCGACAGGGCTCCCCTACGAGCAGTACTTC. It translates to CAIRSTGLPYEQYF.

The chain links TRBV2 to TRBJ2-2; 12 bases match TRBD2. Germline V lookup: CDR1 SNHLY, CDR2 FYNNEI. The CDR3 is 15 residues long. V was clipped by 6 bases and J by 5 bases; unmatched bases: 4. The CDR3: CASRAGTSGTGELFF. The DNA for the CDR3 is TGTGCCAGCAGGGCCGGGACTAGCGGGACCGGGGAGCTGTTTTTT.

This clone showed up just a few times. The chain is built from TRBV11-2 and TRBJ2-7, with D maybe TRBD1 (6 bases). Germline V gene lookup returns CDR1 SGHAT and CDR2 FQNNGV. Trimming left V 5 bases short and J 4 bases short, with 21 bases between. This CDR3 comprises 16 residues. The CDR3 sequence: CASSPLNRATSYEQYF. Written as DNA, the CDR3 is TGTGCCAGCAGCCCCCTAAACAGGGCTACATCTTACGAGCAGTACTTC.

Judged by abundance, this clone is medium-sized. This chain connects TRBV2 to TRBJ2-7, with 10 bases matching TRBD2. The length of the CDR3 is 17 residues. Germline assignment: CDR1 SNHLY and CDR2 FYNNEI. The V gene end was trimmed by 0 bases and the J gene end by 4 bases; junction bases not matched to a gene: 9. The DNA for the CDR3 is TGTGCCAGCAGTGAAGCGAGTCAGCGGGAGGGCGATTACGAGCAGTACTTC. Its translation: CASSEASQREGDYEQYF.

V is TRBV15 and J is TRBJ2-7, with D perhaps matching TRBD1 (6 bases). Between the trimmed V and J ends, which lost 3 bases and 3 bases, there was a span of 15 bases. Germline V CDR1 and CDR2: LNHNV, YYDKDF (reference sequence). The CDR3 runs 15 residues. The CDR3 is CATSRELGASYEQYF. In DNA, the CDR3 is TGTGCCACCAGCAGGGAACTGGGGGCAAGCTACGAGCAGTACTTC.

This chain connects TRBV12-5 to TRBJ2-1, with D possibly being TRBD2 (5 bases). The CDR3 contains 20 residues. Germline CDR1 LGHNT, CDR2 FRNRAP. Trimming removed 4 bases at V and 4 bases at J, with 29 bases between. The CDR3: CASGSVLTSFGPRLYNEQFF. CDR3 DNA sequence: TGTGCTAGTGGTTCGGTCCTAACTAGTTTCGGGCCGAGGCTGTACAATGAGCAGTTCTTC. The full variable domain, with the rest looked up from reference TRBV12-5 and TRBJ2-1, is DARVTQTPRHKVTEMGQEVTMRCQPILGHNTVFWYRQTMMQGLELLAYFRNRAPLDDSGMPKDRFSAEMPDATLATLKIQPSEPRDSAVYFCASGSVLTSFGPRLYNEQFFGPGTRLTVL.

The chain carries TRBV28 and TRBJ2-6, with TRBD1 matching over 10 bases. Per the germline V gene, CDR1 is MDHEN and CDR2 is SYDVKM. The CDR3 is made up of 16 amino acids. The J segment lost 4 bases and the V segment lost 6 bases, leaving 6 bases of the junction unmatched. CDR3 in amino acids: CASRRQGAGGANVLTF. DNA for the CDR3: TGTGCCAGCAGGAGACAGGGGGCAGGCGGGGCCAACGTCCTGACTTTC.

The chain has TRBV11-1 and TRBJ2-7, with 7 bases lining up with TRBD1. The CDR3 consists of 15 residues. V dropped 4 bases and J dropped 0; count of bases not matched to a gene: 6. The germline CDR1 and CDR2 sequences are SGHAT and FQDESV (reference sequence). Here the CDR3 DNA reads TGTGCCAGCAGCTCTAGGGGACAGAGCTCCTACGAGCAGTACTTC. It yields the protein CASSSRGQSSYEQYF.

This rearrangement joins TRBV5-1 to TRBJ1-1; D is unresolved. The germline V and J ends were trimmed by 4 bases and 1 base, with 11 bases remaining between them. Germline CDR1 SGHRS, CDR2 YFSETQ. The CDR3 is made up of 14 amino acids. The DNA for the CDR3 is TGCGCCAGCAGCATCAACGCCGGGAACACTGAAGCTTTCTTT. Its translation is CASSINAGNTEAFF. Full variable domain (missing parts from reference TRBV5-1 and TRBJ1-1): KAGVTQTPRYLIKTRGQQVTLSCSPISGHRSVSWYQQTPGQGLQFLFEYFSETQRNKGNFPGRFSGRQFSNSRSEMNVSTLELGDSALYLCASSINAGNTEAFFGQGTRLTVV.

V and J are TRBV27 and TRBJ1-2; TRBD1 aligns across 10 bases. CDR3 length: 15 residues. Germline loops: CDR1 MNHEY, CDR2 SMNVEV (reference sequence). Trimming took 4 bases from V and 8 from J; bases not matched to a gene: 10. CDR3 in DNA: TGTGCCAGCAGTTCCACAATCGGACAGGGGGGCGGCTACACCTTC. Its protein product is CASSSTIGQGGGYTF.